The 11 T cell receptor beta chains below come from one sample, sequenced in a study of T cell clonotyping in hematopoietic cell transplantation. TCRdb's copy holds only in-frame clones and misses some; the assay was immunoSEQ multiplex PCR. The sample contains 35,000 to 50,000 clones, less than 85% of which appear only once. Time point specified: recipient sample about 28 days before transplant, after cytoreduction. Here the sequenced sample was peripheral blood mononuclear cells, taken before stem cell transplant. The receptors stem from a man in his fifties or sixties with acute myeloid leukemia. Some clones in this sample may be carry-over from other donors' samples.

The V and J genes are TRBV2 and TRBJ2-7; 9 bases align to TRBD1. This CDR3 has 15 residues. Trimming at V came to 2 bases and at J to 1 base, leaving 3 bases not matched to a gene. Germline CDR1 is SNHLY and CDR2 is FYNNEI. CDR3 bases: TGTGCCAGCAGTGAAATGGGACAGGGATCCTACGAGCAGTACTTC. Translation gives CASSEMGQGSYEQYF.

This chain links TRBV2 with TRBJ1-4, with D uncertain. This CDR3 has 12 amino acids. Per the germline V gene, CDR1 is SNHLY and CDR2 is FYNNEI. The ends were cut back, 3 bases at V and 7 bases at J, with 6 bases in the middle. The CDR3 coding sequence is TGTGCCAGCAGTGATCCGGGTGAAAAACTGTTTTTT. Translation gives CASSDPGEKLFF.

The chain uses TRBV9 and TRBJ1-2; no clear D gene. The CDR3 is 16 residues long. CDR1 and CDR2 from the germline V gene are SGDLS and YYNGEE. Trimming took 0 bases from V and 8 from J, leaving 20 bases between them. CDR3 residues: CASSVDGVGFDLGYTF. The CDR3 DNA is TGTGCCAGCAGCGTAGATGGGGTAGGGTTTGATCTGGGCTACACCTTC. The full variable domain, completed using reference TRBV9 and TRBJ1-2, is DSGVTQTPKHLITATGQRVTLRCSPRSGDLSVYWYQQSLDQGLQFLIQYYNGEERAKGNILERFSAQQFPDLHSELNLSSLELGDSALYFCASSVDGVGFDLGYTFGSGTRLTVV.

The rearrangement links TRBV4-2 to TRBJ1-6, with a possible D match to TRBD1 (6 bases). CDR1 LGHNA and CDR2 YNFKEQ come from the germline V gene. The CDR3 has 17 amino acids. The V end was cut by 2 bases, the J end by 9 bases, with 20 bases between. In DNA, the CDR3 is TGTGCCAGCAGCCAAATCTTAGGGGGGGGGTACGGTTCACCCCTCCACTTT. This codes for CASSQILGGGYGSPLHF.

V and J are TRBV29-1 and TRBJ2-2; maybe TRBD1 (5 bases). Trimming shortened V by 4 bases and J by 0 bases, and 9 bases separated the two germline ends. The CDR3 runs 14 residues. Germline lookup yields CDR1 SQVTM and CDR2 ANQGSEA. CDR3 DNA sequence: TGCAGCGTTGTAGGCAGGGCGAACACCGGGGAGCTGTTTTTT. This sequence encodes CSVVGRANTGELFF.

The gene calls are TRBV7-9 and TRBJ2-7, with TRBD2 identical over 10 bases. CDR1 and CDR2 (germline): SEHNR, FQNEAQ (reference sequence). After removal of 5 bases from V and 6 bases from J, the junction contained 7 bases not matched to a gene. The CDR3 has 14 residues. The CDR3 spells CASSPRAGGVEQYF. The CDR3 DNA sequence: TGTGCCAGCAGCCCAAGAGCGGGGGGGGTCGAGCAGTACTTC.

V and J are TRBV27 and TRBJ1-6; D unresolved. This CDR3 is 14 amino acids long. Germline V gene lookup returns CDR1 MNHEY and CDR2 SMNVEV (reference sequence). The V end lost 2 bases, the J end lost 16 bases, and 18 bases lay between the germline ends. The CDR3 is CASSLVRRPETLHF. CDR3 in DNA: TGTGCCAGCAGTTTAGTAAGGCGCCCTGAAACACTCCACTTT.

The rearrangement joins TRBV7-2 to TRBJ2-5, with unresolved D. This CDR3 region has 15 residues. CDR1 SGHTA and CDR2 FQGNSA come from the germline V gene. The V end lost 1 base, the J end lost 1 base, and 10 bases lay between the germline ends. CDR3 DNA sequence: TGTGCCAGCAGCTTAGATGTAGGCCCCCAAGAGACCCAGTACTTC. Residues: CASSLDVGPQETQYF.

The rearrangement uses TRBV27 and TRBJ1-2; unclear D gene. The CDR3 extends over 16 amino acids. Germline V lookup: CDR1 MNHEY, CDR2 SMNVEV (reference sequence). V was pared by 5 bases and J by 1 base, with 17 bases between. CDR3 sequence reads: CASSPRGRLINYGYTF. In DNA form, the CDR3 reads TGTGCCAGCAGTCCCCGAGGCAGACTTATTAACTATGGCTACACCTTC.

The J gene is TRBJ2-1, the V gene TRBV25-1, with no clear D. The length of the CDR3 is 12 residues. V lost 5 bases to trimming and J lost 4 bases, with 6 bases between them. Germline CDR1 is MGHDK and CDR2 is SYGVNS. Written as DNA, the CDR3 is TGTGCCAGCAGTTTCGGATACAATGAGCAGTTCTTC. Translation gives CASSFGYNEQFF.

The rearrangement joins TRBV4-3 to TRBJ2-1; D perhaps matches TRBD1 (5 bases). Germline CDR1 reads LGHNA; CDR2 reads YSLEER. CDR3 size: 15 residues. The germline V and J ends were trimmed by 0 bases and 8 bases, with 14 bases remaining between them. The CDR3 nucleotides read TGCGCCAGCAGCCAAGATGGCACAGGATGGGATGAGCAGTTCTTC. This sequence encodes CASSQDGTGWDEQFF.